This T cell receptor beta chain comes out of a study of CD8 T cells in ankylosing spondylitis. Overall study results and limits: Ankylosing spondylitis blood seemed to carry a telltale TCR beta motif made of eight or nine highly homologous variants.

Using its own MiXCR run on the 5' RACE reads, TCRdb lists one record per CDR3 protein. This sample carries 100,000 to 150,000 distinct CDR3 sequences, 17% of them seen once, and the ten largest clones take about 30%. There are 15 residues in the CDR3. The germline V and J ends were trimmed by 4 bases and 0 bases, with 10 bases remaining between them. Germline V lookup: CDR1 SGHTA, CDR2 FQGNSA. In its sample, this clonotype was seen a few times. The antigen is unknown. The receptor comes from a male donor with ankylosing spondylitis. V usage is TRBV7-2 and J usage is TRBJ2-1; D is uncertain. Sequencing input: blood, either unsorted or a sorted T cell fraction (not recorded which). In DNA, the CDR3 is TGTGCCAGCAGCTCGTCCCGTAGCTCCTACAATGAGCAGTTCTTC. It is translated as CASSSSRSSYNEQFF.